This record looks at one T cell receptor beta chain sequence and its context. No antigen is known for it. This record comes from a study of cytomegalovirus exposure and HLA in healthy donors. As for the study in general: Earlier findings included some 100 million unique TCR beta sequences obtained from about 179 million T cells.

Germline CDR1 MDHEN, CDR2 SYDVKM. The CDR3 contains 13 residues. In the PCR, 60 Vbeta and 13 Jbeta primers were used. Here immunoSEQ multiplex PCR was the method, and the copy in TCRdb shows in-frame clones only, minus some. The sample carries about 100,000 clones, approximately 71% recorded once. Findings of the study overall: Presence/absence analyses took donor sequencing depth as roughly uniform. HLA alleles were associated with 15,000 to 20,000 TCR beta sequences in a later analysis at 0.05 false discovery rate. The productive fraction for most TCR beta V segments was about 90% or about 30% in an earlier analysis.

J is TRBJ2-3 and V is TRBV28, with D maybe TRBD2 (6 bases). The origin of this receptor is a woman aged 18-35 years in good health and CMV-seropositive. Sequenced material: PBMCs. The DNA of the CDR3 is TGTGGATCCCGGGAGAGCTGGGGAGATACGCAGTATTTT. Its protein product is CGSRESWGDTQYF.